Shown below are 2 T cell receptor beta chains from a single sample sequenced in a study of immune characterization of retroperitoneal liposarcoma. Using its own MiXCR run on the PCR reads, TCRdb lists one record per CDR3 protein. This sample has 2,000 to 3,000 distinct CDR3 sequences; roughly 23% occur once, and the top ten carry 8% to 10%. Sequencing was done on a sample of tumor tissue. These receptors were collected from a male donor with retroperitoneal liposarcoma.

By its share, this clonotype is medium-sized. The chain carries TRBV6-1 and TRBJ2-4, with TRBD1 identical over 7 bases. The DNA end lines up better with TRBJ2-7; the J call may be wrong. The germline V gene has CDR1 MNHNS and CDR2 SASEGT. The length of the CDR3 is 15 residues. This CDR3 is CASSERVGGLYEQYF. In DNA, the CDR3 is TGTGCCAGCAGTGAAAGAGTAGGGGGCCTCTACGAGCAGTACTTC.

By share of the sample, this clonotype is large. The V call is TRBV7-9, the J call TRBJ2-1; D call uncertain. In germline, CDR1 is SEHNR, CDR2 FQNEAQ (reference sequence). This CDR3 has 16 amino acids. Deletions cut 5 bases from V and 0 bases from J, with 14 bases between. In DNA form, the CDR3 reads TGTGCCAGCAGCCCGGGTGCGAGGAGCTCCTACAATGAGCAGTTCTTC. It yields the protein CASSPGARSSYNEQFF.